This is a list of T cell receptor beta chains from one sample in a study of T-cell reconstitution after alpha-beta-depleted transplantation in children. TCRdb re-called the PCR reads with MiXCR, one entry per CDR3 protein. The table lists 640,000 or so distinct CDR3 sequences, 16% of them singletons. The sample in question was PBMCs from the stem cell graft donor, obtained from the stem cell graft. The receptor source for this set is a human donor who donated a stem cell graft to a child with acute myeloid leukemia. Both conserved end residues are part of each CDR3. Each record gives: V gene, J gene, clone size, CDR3 protein. Clone size appears in some rows only: once, few, many, or a class for an expanded clone.

>TRBV5-1|TRBJ2-1|many
CASRRAGNGYNEQFF
>TRBV6-5|TRBJ2-3|many
CASSYSKGSGRTGDTQYF
>TRBV6-1|TRBJ2-1|few
CASSTRDLTGNEQFF
>TRBV29-1|TRBJ1-2|many
CSVAGTGIGYGYTF
>TRBV7-6|TRBJ2-5|.
CASSPPDYRSLETQYF
>TRBV12-3/TRBV12-4|TRBJ2-6|.
CASVREGPSGANVLTF
>TRBV20-1|TRBJ1-1|.
CSARSKSRRGPEAFF
>TRBV10-3|TRBJ2-3|many
CALGEERQGLRTQYF
>TRBV7-6|TRBJ2-2|many
CASSSGTPKELFF
>TRBV6-1|TRBJ1-4|few
CASSRTGTAEKLFF
>TRBV5-1|TRBJ2-1|.
CASSLSQVYNEQFF
>TRBV7-9|TRBJ1-1|.
CASSSRTMNTEAFF
>TRBV4-2|TRBJ2-1|few
CASSQGAEQFF
>TRBV4-1|TRBJ1-5|.
CASSQERTALSNQPQHF
>TRBV20-1|TRBJ1-5|many
CSARDRPDQPQHF
>TRBV7-2|TRBJ2-7|.
CASSSSTGRYEQYF
>TRBV6-2/TRBV6-3|TRBJ1-5|few
CASRRGYYSNQPQHF
>TRBV20-1|TRBJ2-4|.
CSARDPLAGRVKNIQYF
>TRBV25-1|TRBJ1-1|.
CAASGRGNTEAFF
>TRBV2|TRBJ2-5|.
CANVNGGARETQYF
>TRBV12-3/TRBV12-4|TRBJ2-7|.
CASSNGQGGSYEQYF
>TRBV6-1|TRBJ2-1|many
CASRGSTYNEQFF
>TRBV12-3/TRBV12-4|TRBJ2-2|many
CASSLGGNGGELFF
>TRBV5-1|TRBJ1-6|many
CASGWDNSPLHF
>TRBV28|TRBJ2-5|few
CASSYNLQETQYF
>TRBV11-2|TRBJ2-1|many
CASIPPGLAARGRDEQFF
>TRBV3-1|TRBJ2-1|.
CASSQDFRKFNEQFF
>TRBV28|TRBJ1-2|.
CASTPPGSGYTF